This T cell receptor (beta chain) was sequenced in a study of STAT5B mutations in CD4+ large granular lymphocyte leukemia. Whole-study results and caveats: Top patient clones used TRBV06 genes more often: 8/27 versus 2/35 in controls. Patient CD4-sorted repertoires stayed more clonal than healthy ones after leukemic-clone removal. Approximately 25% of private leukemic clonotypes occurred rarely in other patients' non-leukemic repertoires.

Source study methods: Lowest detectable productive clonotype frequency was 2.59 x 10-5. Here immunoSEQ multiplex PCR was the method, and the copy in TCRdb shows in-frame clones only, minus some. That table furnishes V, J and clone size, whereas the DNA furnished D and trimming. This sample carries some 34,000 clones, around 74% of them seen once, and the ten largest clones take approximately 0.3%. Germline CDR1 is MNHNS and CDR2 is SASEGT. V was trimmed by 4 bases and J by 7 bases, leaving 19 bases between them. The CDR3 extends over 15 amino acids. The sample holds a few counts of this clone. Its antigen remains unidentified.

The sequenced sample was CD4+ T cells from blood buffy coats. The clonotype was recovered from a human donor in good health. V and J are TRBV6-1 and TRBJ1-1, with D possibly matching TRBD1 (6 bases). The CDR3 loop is CASSVLIGGAREAFF. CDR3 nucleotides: TGTGCCAGCAGTGTTTTAATTGGGGGCGCCCGTGAAGCTTTCTTT.